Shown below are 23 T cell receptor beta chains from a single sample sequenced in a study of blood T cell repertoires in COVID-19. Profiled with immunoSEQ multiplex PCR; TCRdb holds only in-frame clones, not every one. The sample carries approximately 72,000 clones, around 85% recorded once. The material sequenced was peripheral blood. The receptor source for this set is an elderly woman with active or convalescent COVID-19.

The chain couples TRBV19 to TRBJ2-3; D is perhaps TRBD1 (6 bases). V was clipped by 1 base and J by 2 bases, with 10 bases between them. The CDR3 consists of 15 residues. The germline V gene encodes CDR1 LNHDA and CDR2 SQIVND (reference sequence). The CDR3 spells CASSIGGPNTDTQYF. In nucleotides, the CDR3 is TGTGCCAGTAGTATAGGGGGGCCCAACACAGATACGCAGTATTTT.

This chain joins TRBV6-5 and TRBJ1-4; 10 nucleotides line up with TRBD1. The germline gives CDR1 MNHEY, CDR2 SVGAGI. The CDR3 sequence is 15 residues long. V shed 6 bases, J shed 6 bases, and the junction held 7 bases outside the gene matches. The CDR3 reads CASRILGTGDEKLFF. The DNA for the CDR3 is TGTGCCAGCAGAATATTGGGGACAGGGGATGAAAAACTGTTTTTT.

This CDR3 reads CANSPTGAQPQHF. The CDR3 nucleotides are TGTGCCAATTCCCCGACAGGGGCCCAGCCCCAGCATTTT. This chain connects TRBV28 to TRBJ1-5, with TRBD1 matching 8 bases. The CDR3 has 13 amino acids. J lost 7 bases, V lost 10 bases, and 9 bases had no gene match. Germline assignment: CDR1 MDHEN and CDR2 SYDVKM.

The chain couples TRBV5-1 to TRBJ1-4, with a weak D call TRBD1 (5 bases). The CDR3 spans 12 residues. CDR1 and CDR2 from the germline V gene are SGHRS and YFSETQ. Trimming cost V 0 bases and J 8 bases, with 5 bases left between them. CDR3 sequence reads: CASSLGGEKLFF. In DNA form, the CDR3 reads TGCGCCAGCAGCTTGGGGGGCGAAAAACTGTTTTTT.

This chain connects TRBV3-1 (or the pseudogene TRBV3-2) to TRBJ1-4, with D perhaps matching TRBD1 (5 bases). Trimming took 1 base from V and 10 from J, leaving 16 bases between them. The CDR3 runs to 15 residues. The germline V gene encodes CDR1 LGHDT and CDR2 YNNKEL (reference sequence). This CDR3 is CASSQGLGGLGKLFF. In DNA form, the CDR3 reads TGTGCCAGCAGCCAAGGGTTGGGGGGTTTAGGAAAACTGTTTTTT.

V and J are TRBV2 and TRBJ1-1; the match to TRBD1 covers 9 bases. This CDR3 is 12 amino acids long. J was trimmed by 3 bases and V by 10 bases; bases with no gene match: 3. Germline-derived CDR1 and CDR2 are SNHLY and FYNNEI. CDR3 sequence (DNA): TGTGCCACCCGACAGGGGGACACTGAAGCTTTCTTT. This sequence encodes CATRQGDTEAFF. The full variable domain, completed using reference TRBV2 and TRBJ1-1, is EPEVTQTPSHQVTQMGQEVILRCVPISNHLYFYWYRQILGQKVEFLVSFYNNEISEKSEIFDDQFSVERPDGSNFTLKIRSTKLEDSAMYFCATRQGDTEAFFGQGTRLTVV.

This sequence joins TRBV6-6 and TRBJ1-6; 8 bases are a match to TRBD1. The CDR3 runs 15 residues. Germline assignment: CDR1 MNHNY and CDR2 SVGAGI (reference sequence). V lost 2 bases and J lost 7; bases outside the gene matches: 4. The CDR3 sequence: CASSYAGTGNSPLHF. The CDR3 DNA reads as TGTGCCAGCAGTTACGCCGGGACAGGCAATTCACCCCTCCACTTT.

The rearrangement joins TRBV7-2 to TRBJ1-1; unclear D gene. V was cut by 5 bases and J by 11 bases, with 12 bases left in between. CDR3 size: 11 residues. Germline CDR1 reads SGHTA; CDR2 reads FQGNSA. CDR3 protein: CASSPARSAFF. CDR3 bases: TGTGCCAGCAGCCCAGCTAGGTCGGCTTTCTTT.

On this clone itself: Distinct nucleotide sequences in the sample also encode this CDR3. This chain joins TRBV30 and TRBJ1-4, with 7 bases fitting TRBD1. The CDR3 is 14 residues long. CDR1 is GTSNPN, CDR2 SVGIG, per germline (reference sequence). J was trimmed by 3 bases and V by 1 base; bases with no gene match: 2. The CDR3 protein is CAWSEGAANEKLFF. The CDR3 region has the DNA TGTGCCTGGAGTGAGGGGGCCGCTAATGAAAAACTGTTTTTT.

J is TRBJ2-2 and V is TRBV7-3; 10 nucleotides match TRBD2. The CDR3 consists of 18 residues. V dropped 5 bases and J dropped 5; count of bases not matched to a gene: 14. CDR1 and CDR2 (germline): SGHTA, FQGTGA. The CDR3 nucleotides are TGTGCCAGCAGCCTACGAGCTAGCGGGGGCCTGGGGACCGGGGAGCTGTTTTTT. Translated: CASSLRASGGLGTGELFF. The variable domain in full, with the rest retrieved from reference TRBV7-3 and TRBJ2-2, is GAGVSQTPSNKVTEKGKYVELRCDPISGHTALYWYRQSLGQGPEFLIYFQGTGAADDSGLPNDRFFAVRPEGSVSTLKIQRTERGDSAVYLCASSLRASGGLGTGELFFGEGSRLTVL.

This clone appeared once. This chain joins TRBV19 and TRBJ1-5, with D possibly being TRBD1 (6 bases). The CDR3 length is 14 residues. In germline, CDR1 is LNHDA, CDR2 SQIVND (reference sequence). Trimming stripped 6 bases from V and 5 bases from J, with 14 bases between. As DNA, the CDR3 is TGTGCCAGTAGCCCGACAGGAGCCTATCAGCCCCAGCATTTT. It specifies CASSPTGAYQPQHF.

CDR3 in amino acids: CASSAQQGAIAGANVLTF. The CDR3 DNA reads as TGTGCCAGCAGTGCACAACAGGGGGCTATTGCTGGGGCCAACGTCCTGACTTTC. The J gene is TRBJ2-6, the V gene TRBV2; 9 nucleotides align to TRBD1. Germline CDR1 reads SNHLY; CDR2 reads FYNNEI. V shed 4 bases and J 2 bases; nucleotides not matched to a gene: 9. The CDR3 has 18 amino acids.

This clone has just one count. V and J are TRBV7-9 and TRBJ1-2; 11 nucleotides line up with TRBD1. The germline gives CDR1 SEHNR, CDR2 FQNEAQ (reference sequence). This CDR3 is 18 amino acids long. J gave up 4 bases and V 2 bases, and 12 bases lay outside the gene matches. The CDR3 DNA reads TGTGCCAGCAGCTTACCCTTGGTCGGACAGGGGGCTTTCTATGGCTACACCTTC. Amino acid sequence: CASSLPLVGQGAFYGYTF.

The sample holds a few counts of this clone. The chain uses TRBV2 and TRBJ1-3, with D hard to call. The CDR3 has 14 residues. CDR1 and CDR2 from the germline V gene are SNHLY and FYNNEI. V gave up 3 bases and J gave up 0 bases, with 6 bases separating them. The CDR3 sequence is CASSDRISGNTIYF. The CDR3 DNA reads TGTGCCAGCAGTGACAGAATCTCTGGAAACACCATATATTTT. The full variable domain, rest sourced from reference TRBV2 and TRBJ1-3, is EPEVTQTPSHQVTQMGQEVILRCVPISNHLYFYWYRQILGQKVEFLVSFYNNEISEKSEIFDDQFSVERPDGSNFTLKIRSTKLEDSAMYFCASSDRISGNTIYFGEGSWLTVV.

The CDR3 loop reads CAISDASGGTYEQYF. As DNA, the CDR3 is TGTGCCATCAGTGACGCTAGCGGGGGTACCTACGAGCAGTACTTC. The genes are TRBV10-3 and TRBJ2-7; TRBD2 aligns across 10 bases. The junction had 4 bases not matched to a gene; V was cut back by 3 bases and J by 2 bases. Germline loops: CDR1 ENHRY, CDR2 SYGVKD. The CDR3 extends over 15 amino acids.

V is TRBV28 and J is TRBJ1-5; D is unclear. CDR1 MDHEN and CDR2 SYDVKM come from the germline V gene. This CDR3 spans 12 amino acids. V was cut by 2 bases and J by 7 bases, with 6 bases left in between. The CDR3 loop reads CASSLVPQPQHF. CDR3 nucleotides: TGTGCCAGCAGTTTAGTCCCGCAGCCCCAGCATTTT.

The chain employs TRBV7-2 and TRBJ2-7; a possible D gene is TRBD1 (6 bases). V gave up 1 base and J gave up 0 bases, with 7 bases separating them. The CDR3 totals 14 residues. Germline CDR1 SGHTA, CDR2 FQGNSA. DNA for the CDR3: TGTGCCAGCAGCTTAGGGACAGTCTCCTACGAGCAGTACTTC. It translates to CASSLGTVSYEQYF.

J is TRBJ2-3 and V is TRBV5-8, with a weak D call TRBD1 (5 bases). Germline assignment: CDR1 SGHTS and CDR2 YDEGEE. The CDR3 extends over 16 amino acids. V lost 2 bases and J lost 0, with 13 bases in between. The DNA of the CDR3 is TGTGCCAGCAGCTTCCCAGGGCGCGTGAGCACAGATACGCAGTATTTT. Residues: CASSFPGRVSTDTQYF.

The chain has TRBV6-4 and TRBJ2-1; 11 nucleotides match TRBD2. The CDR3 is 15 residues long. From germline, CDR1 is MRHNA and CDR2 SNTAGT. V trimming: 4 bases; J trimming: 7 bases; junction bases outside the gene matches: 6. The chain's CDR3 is CASSVAGGPTNEQFF. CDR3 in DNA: TGTGCCAGCAGTGTAGCGGGGGGGCCTACTAATGAGCAGTTCTTC.

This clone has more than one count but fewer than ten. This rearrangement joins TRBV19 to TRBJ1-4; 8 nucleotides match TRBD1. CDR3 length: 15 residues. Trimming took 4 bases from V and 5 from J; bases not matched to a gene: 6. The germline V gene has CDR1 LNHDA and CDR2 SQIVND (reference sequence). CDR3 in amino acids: CASSTRTGNNEKLFF. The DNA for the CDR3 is TGTGCCAGTAGTACTCGGACAGGGAACAATGAAAAACTGTTTTTT.

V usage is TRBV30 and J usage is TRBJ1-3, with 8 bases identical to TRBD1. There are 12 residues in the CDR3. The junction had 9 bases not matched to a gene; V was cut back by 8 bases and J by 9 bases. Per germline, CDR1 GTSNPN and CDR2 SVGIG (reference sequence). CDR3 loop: CAGHGQGATIYF. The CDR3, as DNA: TGTGCCGGACACGGACAGGGAGCCACCATATATTTT.

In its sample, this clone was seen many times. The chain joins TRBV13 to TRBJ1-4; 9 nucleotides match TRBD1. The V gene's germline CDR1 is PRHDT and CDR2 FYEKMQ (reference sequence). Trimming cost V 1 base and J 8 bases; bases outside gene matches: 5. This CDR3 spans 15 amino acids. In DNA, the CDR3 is TGTGCCAGCAGCTTAGCCGGGACAGGGTACGAAAAACTGTTTTTT. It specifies CASSLAGTGYEKLFF.

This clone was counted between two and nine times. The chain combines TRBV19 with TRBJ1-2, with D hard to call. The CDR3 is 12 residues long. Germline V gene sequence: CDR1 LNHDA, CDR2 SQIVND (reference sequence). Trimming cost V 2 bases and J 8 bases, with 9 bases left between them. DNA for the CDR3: TGTGCCAGTAGTATACGCGAGGGAGGCTACACCTTC. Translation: CASSIREGGYTF.